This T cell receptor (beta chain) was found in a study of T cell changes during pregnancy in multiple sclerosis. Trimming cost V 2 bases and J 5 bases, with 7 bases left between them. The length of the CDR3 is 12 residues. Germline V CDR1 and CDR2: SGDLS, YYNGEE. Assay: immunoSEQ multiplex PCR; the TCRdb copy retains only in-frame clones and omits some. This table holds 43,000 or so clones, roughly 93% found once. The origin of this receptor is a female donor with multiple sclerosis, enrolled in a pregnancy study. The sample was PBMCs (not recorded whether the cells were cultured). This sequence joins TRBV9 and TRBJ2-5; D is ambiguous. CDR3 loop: CASSVTHETQYF. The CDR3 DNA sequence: TGTGCCAGCAGCGTGACCCACGAGACCCAGTACTTC.